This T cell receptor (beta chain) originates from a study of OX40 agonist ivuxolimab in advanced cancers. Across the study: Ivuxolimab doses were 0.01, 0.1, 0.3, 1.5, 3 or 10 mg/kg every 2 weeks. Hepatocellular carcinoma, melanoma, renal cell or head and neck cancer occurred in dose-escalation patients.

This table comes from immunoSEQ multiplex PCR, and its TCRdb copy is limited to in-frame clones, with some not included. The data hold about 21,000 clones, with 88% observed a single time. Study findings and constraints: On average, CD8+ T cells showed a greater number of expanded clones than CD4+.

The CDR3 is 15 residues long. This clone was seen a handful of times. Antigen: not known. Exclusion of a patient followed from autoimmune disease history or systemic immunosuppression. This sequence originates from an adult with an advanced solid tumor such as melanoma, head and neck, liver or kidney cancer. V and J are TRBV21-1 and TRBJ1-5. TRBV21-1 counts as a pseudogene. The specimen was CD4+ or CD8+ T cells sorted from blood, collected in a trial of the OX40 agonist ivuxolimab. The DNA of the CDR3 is TGTGCCAGCACCCCCCGGGCGGGGGGAGATCAGCCCCAGCATTTT. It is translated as CASTPRAGGDQPQHF.